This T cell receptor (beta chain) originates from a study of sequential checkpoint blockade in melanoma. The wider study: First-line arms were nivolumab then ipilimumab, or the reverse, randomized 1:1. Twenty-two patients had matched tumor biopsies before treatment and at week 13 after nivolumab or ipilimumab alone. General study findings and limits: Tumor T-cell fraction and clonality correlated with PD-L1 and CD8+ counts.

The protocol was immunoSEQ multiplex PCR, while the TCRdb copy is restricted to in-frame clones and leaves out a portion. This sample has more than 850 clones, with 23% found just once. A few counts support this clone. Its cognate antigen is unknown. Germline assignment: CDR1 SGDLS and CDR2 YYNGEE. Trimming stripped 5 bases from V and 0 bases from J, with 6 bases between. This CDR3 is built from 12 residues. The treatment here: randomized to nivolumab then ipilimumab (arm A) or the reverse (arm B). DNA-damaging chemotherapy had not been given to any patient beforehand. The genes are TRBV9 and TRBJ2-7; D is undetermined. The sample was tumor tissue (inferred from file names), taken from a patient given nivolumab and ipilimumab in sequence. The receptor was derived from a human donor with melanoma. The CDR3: CASSSGSYEQYF. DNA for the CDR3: TGTGCCAGCAGTTCAGGCTCCTACGAGCAGTACTTC.